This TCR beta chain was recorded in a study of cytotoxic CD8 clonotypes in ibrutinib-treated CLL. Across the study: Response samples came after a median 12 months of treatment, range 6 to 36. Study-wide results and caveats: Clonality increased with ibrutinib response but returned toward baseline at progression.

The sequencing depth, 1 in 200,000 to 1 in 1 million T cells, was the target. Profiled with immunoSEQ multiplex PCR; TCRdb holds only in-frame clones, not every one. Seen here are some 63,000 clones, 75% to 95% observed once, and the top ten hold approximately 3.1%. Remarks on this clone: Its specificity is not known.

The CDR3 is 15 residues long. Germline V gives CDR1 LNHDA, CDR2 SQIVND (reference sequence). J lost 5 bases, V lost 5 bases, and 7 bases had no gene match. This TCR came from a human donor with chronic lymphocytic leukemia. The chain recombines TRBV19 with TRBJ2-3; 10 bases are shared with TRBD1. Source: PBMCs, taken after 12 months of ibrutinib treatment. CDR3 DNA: TGTGCCAGTAGTTTCGGGACAGGGGCTGAAGATACGCAGTATTTT. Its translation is CASSFGTGAEDTQYF.